This TCR beta chain was recovered during a study of breast tumors, draining lymph nodes, adjacent tissues. Samples came from axillary lymph nodes draining the breast cancer. Study-level results: The data were judged consistent with most tumor T cells coming from lymph node and expanding in tumor.

This clonotype was counted ten times or more. What it binds is unknown. Each CDR3 protein gets one entry after TCRdb re-called the multiplex PCR reads with MiXCR. The table has about 220,000 distinct CDR3 sequences, less than 45% seen once. J lost 2 bases, V lost 6 bases, and 4 bases had no gene match. CDR1 DFQATT and CDR2 SNEGSKA come from the germline V gene (reference sequence). This CDR3 has 14 amino acids. The source is a female donor with breast cancer. Some clones in this sample may be carry-over from other donors' samples. Sequencing was done on a sample of axillary lymph node tissue. V gene TRBV20-1 combines with J gene TRBJ1-2; 12 nucleotides match TRBD1. The CDR3 bases are TGCAGTGCAGGGACAGGGGGCCTCAACTATGGCTACACCTTC. It specifies CSAGTGGLNYGYTF.